The 16 T cell receptor beta chains presented below share a single source sample, sequenced in a study of shared clonotypes between healthy human individuals. Data came from immunoSEQ multiplex PCR; TCRdb stores just in-frame clones and leaves some out. The sample lists approximately 2.1 million clones, over 90% occurring once. What was sequenced was naive CD4+ T cells from PBMCs. The subset: CD45RA+ positively selected. These receptor sequences come from a man younger than 35 in good health. Some clones in this sample may be carry-over from other donors' samples.

The chain joins TRBV27 to TRBJ1-4; no clear D gene. Germline V CDR1 and CDR2: MNHEY, SMNVEV (reference sequence). The CDR3 length is 14 residues. Trimming shortened V by 6 bases and J by 3 bases, and 11 bases separated the two germline ends. Here the CDR3 DNA reads TGTGCCAGCAGCAGAGTAGGTGCTAATGAAAAACTGTTTTTT. Amino acids: CASSRVGANEKLFF.

This chain links TRBV27 with TRBJ2-1, with D tentatively TRBD2 (6 bases). CDR1 and CDR2 (germline): MNHEY, SMNVEV (reference sequence). The CDR3 spans 15 residues. V dropped 3 bases and J dropped 1 base, with 10 bases sitting between them. The CDR3 here is CASSFNSGSYNEQFF. The CDR3 DNA sequence: TGTGCCAGCAGTTTCAATAGCGGTTCCTACAATGAGCAGTTCTTC.

This CDR3 reads CASSPDPAGETQYF. The CDR3 DNA reads as TGCGCCAGCAGCCCCGACCCGGCTGGGGAGACCCAGTACTTC. V is TRBV4-3 and J is TRBJ2-5; D gene unclear. Trimming shortened V by 4 bases and J by 5 bases, and 14 bases separated the two germline ends. CDR3 length: 14 residues. CDR1 is LGHNA, CDR2 YSLEER, per germline.

The chain is built from TRBV29-1 and TRBJ2-1; a weak D match, TRBD2 (6 bases). Trimming removed 7 bases from V and 6 bases from J, with 28 bases in between. The germline V gene has CDR1 SQVTM and CDR2 ANQGSEA. CDR3 size: 17 residues. The CDR3 DNA is TGCAGCGCGACGAGTCGGGGGAGAGGGGTGTGGGGCAATGAGCAGTTCTTC. Translated, it gives CSATSRGRGVWGNEQFF.

V gene TRBV4-2 combines with J gene TRBJ2-5; D unclear. Between the trimmed V and J ends, which lost 2 bases and 5 bases, there was a span of 15 bases. The CDR3 covers 15 residues. Germline-derived CDR1 and CDR2 are LGHNA and YNFKEQ. CDR3 bases: TGTGCCAGCAGCCAAAGGCAAGGAGTGGTGGAGACCCAGTACTTC. Its translation is CASSQRQGVVETQYF.

The chain links TRBV18 to TRBJ2-1, with 10 bases fitting TRBD2. There are 15 residues in the CDR3. Germline V gives CDR1 KGHSH, CDR2 LQKENI. V shed 0 bases, J shed 11 bases, and the junction held 7 bases outside the gene matches. The DNA for the CDR3 is TGTGCCAGCTCACCACCGGGACTAGCGCTTGAGAAGCAGTTCTTC. Translation gives CASSPPGLALEKQFF.

J is TRBJ1-1 and V is TRBV28; 8 nucleotides agree with TRBD1. Germline-derived CDR1 and CDR2 are MDHEN and SYDVKM. This CDR3 region has 18 residues. J lost 0 bases, V lost 7 bases, and 16 bases had no gene match. The CDR3 region is CASISDQGAKTLNTEAFF. The CDR3 DNA sequence: TGTGCCAGCATCTCCGACCAGGGGGCGAAAACCCTGAACACTGAAGCTTTCTTT.

The chain couples TRBV25-1 to TRBJ2-7; 9 bases agree with TRBD1. Trimming cost V 1 base and J 1 base; bases outside gene matches: 2. CDR1 and CDR2 from the germline V gene are MGHDK and SYGVNS. The CDR3 has 15 amino acids. In DNA, the CDR3 is TGTGCCAGCAGTGAATCCGGGACAGGGTCCTACGAGCAGTACTTC. Translation gives CASSESGTGSYEQYF.

This rearrangement joins TRBV6-5 to TRBJ2-5; 7 positions agree with TRBD1. This CDR3 spans 15 amino acids. The germline V gene has CDR1 MNHEY and CDR2 SVGAGI. V gave up 5 bases and J gave up 2 bases; unmatched junction bases: 8. As DNA, the CDR3 is TGTGCCAGCAGTAGGAAGGGGGCAGGGCAAGAGACCCAGTACTTC. Encoded protein: CASSRKGAGQETQYF.

The chain carries TRBV6-1 and TRBJ1-3; 10 bases map to TRBD1. V shed 2 bases and J 7 bases; nucleotides not matched to a gene: 2. Per germline, CDR1 MNHNS and CDR2 SASEGT. The CDR3 sequence is 14 residues long. The CDR3 nucleotides read TGTGCCAGCAGTGAATGGGGACAGGGGAACACCATATATTTT. Translating gives CASSEWGQGNTIYF.

The chain combines TRBV5-8 with TRBJ2-7; D is uncertain. Germline-derived CDR1 and CDR2 are SGHTS and YDEGEE. The CDR3 is made up of 13 amino acids. Trimming stripped 2 bases from V and 0 bases from J, with 6 bases between. In nucleotides, the CDR3 is TGTGCCAGCAGCTTTGCCGGCTCCTACGAGCAGTACTTC. Encoded protein: CASSFAGSYEQYF.

The CDR3 sequence: CASSLDPGLETQYF. In DNA, the CDR3 is TGTGCCAGCAGCTTGGACCCGGGTTTGGAGACCCAGTACTTC. The rearrangement links TRBV5-6 to TRBJ2-5, with D unresolved. CDR1 and CDR2 from the germline V gene are SGHDT and YYEEEE. V lost 0 bases, J lost 5 bases, and 11 bases lay in between. The CDR3 runs to 14 residues.

This chain uses TRBV10-3 with TRBJ2-1; 7 positions match TRBD1. CDR1 and CDR2 (germline): ENHRY, SYGVKD. V shed 6 bases, J shed 10 bases, and the junction held 9 bases outside the gene matches. The CDR3 totals 13 residues. This CDR3 is CAIRNRQGNEQFF. The CDR3 DNA reads TGTGCCATCAGGAACCGACAGGGCAACGAGCAGTTCTTC.

This clone occurred once. The gene calls are TRBV5-1 and TRBJ1-5; 10 positions agree with TRBD1. The CDR3 contains 18 residues. The germline V gene encodes CDR1 SGHRS and CDR2 YFSETQ. V lost 3 bases and J lost 8; bases outside the gene matches: 17. The CDR3 loop reads CASSSSGQGPLLWEPQHF. The CDR3 DNA follows: TGCGCCAGCAGCTCATCGGGACAGGGGCCTCTCTTGTGGGAGCCCCAGCATTTT.

On this clone itself: This specimen includes other DNA sequences encoding the same CDR3. This chain links TRBV19 with TRBJ2-1; TRBD1 or TRBD2 may be the D gene (5 bases each). The V gene lost 5 bases and the J gene lost 4 bases, with 12 bases spanning the gap. Germline CDR1 is LNHDA and CDR2 is SQIVND (reference sequence). The CDR3 is 14 residues long. CDR3 sequence (DNA): TGTGCCAGTAGTGCAAGGGACGGATACAATGAGCAGTTCTTC. The encoded protein is CASSARDGYNEQFF.

The CDR3 is CASSQGEKLFF. In DNA, the CDR3 is TGCGCCAGCAGTCAGGGTGAAAAACTGTTTTTT. The V gene is TRBV23-1, the J gene TRBJ1-4; D remains ambiguous. TRBV23-1 is labeled an ORF, and its function is uncertain. V gave up 3 bases and J gave up 7 bases, with 3 bases separating them. This CDR3 contains 11 residues.